This T cell receptor (beta chain) is from a study of T cell responses to AZD1222 COVID-19 vaccine. Study findings and constraints: Clonal diversity was possibly underestimated, and white British individuals and females predominated among donors.

Profiling relied on immunoSEQ multiplex PCR, and the TCRdb table lists in-frame clones only, not all of them. Of 60,000 to 65,000 clones listed, 65% to 85% are singletons. A remark on this clone: The target antigen is unknown.

V was shortened by 3 bases and J by 0 bases, with 19 bases between the two germline ends. Germline values: CDR1 SGHRS, CDR2 YFSETQ. The CDR3 length is 17 residues. Sequencing used peripheral blood, obtained on day 0 of AZD1222 vaccination. The chain couples TRBV5-1 to TRBJ2-7; D might be TRBD1 (6 bases). The sequence was obtained from an adult in good health. The CDR3 loop reads CASSYHRGQGHSYEQYF. The CDR3 DNA reads TGCGCCAGCAGCTACCATCGCGGTCAGGGACACTCCTACGAGCAGTACTTC.